This T cell receptor beta chain was obtained from a study of CD8 T cells in ankylosing spondylitis. Points from the study as a whole: A TCR beta motif made of fewer than ten highly homologous variants seemed typical of ankylosing spondylitis blood. Existing reports had already noted some motif variants in reactive arthritis synovial fluid and blood. As reported, disease-linked clones showed significant enrichment in matched ankylosing spondylitis synovial fluid.

This clonotype was recorded many times. No antigen is known for it. TCRdb reanalysed the 5' RACE reads using MiXCR and keeps one entry per CDR3 protein. The data contain more than 500,000 distinct CDR3 sequences, 5.3% of them seen just once; the ten biggest clones take up roughly 3.5%. After removal of 5 bases from V and 4 bases from J, the junction contained 5 bases not matched to a gene. CDR1 SGHTA and CDR2 FQGNSA come from the germline V gene. This CDR3 has 14 amino acids. The receptor's source is a male donor with ankylosing spondylitis. The chain is built from TRBV7-2 and TRBJ1-3, with 7 bases matching TRBD1. Specimen: blood, either unsorted or a sorted T cell fraction (not recorded which). This CDR3 reads CASSSTGEGNTIYF. The CDR3 DNA reads as TGTGCCAGCAGCAGCACAGGGGAAGGAAACACCATATATTTT.